Described below is a single TCR beta chain sequence and its context. Its antigen remains unidentified. TCRdb reprocessed the 5' RACE reads with MiXCR, giving one entry per CDR3 protein. This sample has around 960,000 distinct CDR3 sequences, with roughly an eighth found just once. This sample was included in a study of identical twins. Whole-study findings and limits: The authors drew conclusions from cross-sectional statistical analysis rather than following the same donors.

The data were also submitted as part of a second study, on yellow fever vaccine responses in identical twins.

Sequencing used PBMCs. The sequence derives from a woman aged 18-35 years in good health.

The CDR3 DNA sequence: TGTGCCAGCAGCTTCGACTCTCAGCCCCAGCATTTT. It is translated as CASSFDSQPQHF. J is TRBJ1-5 and V is TRBV7-9, with D hard to call. The V end was cut by 3 bases, the J end by 6 bases, with 6 bases between. This CDR3 comprises 12 residues. CDR1 and CDR2 (germline): SEHNR, FQNEAQ (reference sequence).